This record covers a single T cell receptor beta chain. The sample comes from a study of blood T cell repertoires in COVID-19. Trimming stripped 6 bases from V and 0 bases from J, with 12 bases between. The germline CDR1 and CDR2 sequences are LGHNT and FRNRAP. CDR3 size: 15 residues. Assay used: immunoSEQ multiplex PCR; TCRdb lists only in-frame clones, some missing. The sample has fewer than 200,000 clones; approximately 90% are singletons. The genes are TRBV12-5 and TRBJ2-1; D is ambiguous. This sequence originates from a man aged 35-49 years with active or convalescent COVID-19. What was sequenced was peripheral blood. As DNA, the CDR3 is TGTGCTAGTGGACAATCCGGGTTCTCCTACAATGAGCAGTTCTTC. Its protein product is CASGQSGFSYNEQFF.